Sequencing of this T cell receptor beta chain was carried out in a study of esophageal squamous cell carcinoma under preoperative chemotherapy. The V and J ends lost 10 bases and 1 base respectively, with 15 bases between them. Germline assignment: CDR1 ENHRY and CDR2 SYGVKD. CDR3 length: 14 amino acids. The time point here: before preoperative PTX-NDP chemotherapy. TCRdb passed the PCR reads through MiXCR, listing each CDR3 protein once. In the table there are some 16,000 distinct CDR3 sequences, roughly 60% of which are singletons. The sample here was taken from a patient given preoperative chemotherapy. The gene calls are TRBV10-3 and TRBJ2-3; D possibly uses TRBD1 or TRBD2 (5 bases each). This clonotype originated in a human donor with esophageal squamous cell carcinoma. The donor label of this sample is uncertain. In nucleotides, the CDR3 is TGTGCCAGTCAGTGGGACCGGGGCACAGATACGCAGTATTTT. The encoded protein is CASQWDRGTDTQYF.